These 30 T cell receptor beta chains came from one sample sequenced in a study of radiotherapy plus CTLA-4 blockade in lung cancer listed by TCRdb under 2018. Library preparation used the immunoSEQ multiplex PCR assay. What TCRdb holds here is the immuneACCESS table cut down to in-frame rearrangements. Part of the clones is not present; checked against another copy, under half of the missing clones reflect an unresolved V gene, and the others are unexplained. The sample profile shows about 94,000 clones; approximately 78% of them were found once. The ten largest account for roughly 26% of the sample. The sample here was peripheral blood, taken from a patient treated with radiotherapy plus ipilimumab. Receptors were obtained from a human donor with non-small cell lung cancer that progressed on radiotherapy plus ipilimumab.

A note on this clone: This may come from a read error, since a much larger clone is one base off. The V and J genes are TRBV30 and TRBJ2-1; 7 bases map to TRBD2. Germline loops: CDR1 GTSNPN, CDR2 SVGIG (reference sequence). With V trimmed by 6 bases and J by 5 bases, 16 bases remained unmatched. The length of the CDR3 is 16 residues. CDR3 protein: CACNFGGRGANNEQFF. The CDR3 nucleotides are TGTGCCTGCAATTTCGGGGGGAGGGGAGCTAACAATGAGCAGTTCTTC.

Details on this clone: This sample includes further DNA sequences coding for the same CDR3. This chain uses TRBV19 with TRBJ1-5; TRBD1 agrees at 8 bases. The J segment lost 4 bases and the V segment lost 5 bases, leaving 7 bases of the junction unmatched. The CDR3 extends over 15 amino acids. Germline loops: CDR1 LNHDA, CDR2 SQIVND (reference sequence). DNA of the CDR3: TGTGCCAGTAGTCCGGGGACAGGTGGAAATCAGCCCCAGCATTTT. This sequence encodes CASSPGTGGNQPQHF.

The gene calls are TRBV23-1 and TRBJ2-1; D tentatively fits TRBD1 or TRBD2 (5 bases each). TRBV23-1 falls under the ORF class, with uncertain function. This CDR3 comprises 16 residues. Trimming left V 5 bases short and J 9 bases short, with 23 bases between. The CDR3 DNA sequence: TGCGCCAGCAGTAGACCTGAGGGGCGCCCCCCTGGTGAGCAGTTCTTC. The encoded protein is CASSRPEGRPPGEQFF.

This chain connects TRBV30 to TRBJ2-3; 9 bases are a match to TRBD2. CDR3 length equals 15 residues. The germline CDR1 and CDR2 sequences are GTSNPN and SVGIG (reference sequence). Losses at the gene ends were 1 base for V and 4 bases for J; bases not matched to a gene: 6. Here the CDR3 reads CAWSAGSGGSDTQYF. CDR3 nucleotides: TGTGCCTGGAGTGCGGGAAGCGGGGGGTCAGATACGCAGTATTTT.

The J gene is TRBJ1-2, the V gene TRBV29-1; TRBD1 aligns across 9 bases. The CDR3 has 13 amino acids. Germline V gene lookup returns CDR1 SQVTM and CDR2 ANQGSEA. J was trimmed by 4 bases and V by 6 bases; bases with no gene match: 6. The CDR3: CSVGQGPGYGYTF. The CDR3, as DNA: TGCAGCGTAGGACAGGGGCCGGGCTATGGCTACACCTTC. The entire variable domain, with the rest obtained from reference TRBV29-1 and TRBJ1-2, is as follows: SAVISQKPSRDICQRGTSLTIQCQVDSQVTMMFWYRQQPGQSLTLIATANQGSEATYESGFVIDKFPISRPNLTFSTLTVSNMSPEDSSIYLCSVGQGPGYGYTFGSGTRLTVV.

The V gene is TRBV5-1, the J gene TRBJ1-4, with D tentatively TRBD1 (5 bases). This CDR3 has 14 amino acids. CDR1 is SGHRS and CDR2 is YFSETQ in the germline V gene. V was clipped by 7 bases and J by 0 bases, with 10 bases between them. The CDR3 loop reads CASRGVPTNEKLFF. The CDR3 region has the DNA TGCGCCAGCCGAGGGGTCCCAACTAATGAAAAACTGTTTTTT.

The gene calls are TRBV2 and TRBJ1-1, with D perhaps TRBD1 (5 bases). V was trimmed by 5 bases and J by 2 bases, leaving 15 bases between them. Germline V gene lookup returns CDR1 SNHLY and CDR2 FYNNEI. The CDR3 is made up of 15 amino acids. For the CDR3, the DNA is TGTGCCAGCAGTTATGCGGGGCCCCCTAACACTGAAGCTTTCTTT. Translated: CASSYAGPPNTEAFF.

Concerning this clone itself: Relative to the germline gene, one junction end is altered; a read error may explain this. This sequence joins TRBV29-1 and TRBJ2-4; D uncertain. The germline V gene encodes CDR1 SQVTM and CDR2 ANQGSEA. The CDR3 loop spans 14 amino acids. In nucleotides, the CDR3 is TGCAGCGTCGAAGATGGCCGAGCCAAAAACATTCAGTACTTC. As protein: CSVEDGRAKNIQYF.

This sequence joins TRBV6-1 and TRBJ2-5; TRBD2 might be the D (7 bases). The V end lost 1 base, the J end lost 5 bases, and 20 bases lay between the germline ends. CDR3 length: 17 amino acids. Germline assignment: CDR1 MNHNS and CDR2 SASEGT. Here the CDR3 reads CASSEVTGGHRTETQYF. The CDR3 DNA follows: TGTGCCAGCAGTGAAGTCACGGGGGGCCACCGCACGGAGACCCAGTACTTC.

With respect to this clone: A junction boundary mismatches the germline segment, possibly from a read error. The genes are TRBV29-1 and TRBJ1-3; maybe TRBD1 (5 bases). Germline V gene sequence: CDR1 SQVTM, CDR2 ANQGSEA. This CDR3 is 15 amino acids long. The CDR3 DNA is TGCAGCGTCGAAGGGACCCGGAGCTCTGGAAACACCATATATTTT. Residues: CSVEGTRSSGNTIYF.

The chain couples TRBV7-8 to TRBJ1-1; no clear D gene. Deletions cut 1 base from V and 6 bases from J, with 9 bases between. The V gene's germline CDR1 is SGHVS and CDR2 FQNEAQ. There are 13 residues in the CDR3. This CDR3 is CASSLVGRPEAFF. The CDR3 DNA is TGTGCCAGCAGCTTAGTGGGGAGGCCTGAAGCTTTCTTT.

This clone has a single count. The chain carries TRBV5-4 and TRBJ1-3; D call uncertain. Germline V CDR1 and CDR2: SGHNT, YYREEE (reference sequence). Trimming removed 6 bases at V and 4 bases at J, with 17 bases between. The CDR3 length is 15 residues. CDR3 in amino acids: CASITQFDYGNTIYF. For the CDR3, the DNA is TGTGCCAGCATAACCCAGTTTGATTACGGAAACACCATATATTTT.

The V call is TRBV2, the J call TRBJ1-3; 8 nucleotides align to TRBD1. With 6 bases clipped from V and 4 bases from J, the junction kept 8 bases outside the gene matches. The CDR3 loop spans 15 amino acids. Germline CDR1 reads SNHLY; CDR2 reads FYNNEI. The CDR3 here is CASSPRTGSGNTIYF. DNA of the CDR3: TGTGCCAGCAGCCCGCGGACAGGGTCCGGAAACACCATATATTTT.

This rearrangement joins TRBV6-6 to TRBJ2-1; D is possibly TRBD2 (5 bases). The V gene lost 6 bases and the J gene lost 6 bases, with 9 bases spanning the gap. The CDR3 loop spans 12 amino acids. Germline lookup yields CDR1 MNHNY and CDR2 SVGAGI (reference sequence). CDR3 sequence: CASSQLVNEQFF. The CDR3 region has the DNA TGTGCCAGCAGCCAACTAGTCAATGAGCAGTTCTTC.

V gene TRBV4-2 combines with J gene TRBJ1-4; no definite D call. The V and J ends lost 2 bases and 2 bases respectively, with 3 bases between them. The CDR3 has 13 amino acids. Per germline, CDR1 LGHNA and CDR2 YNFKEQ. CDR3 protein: CASSQRTNEKLFF. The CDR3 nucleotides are TGTGCCAGCAGCCAACGTACTAATGAAAAACTGTTTTTT.

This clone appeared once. The CDR3 sequence: CASSLRGTGKDTQYF. CDR3 coding DNA: TGTGCCAGCAGCTTACGCGGGACAGGCAAAGATACGCAGTATTTT. The chain joins TRBV5-4 to TRBJ2-3, with TRBD1 matching over 8 bases. V lost 2 bases to trimming and J lost 5 bases; unmatched junction nucleotides: 7. The CDR3 loop spans 15 amino acids. Per the germline V gene, CDR1 is SGHNT and CDR2 is YYREEE (reference sequence).

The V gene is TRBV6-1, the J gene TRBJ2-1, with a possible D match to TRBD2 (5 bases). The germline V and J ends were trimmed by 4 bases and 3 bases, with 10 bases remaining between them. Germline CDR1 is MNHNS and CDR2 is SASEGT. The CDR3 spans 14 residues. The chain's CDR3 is CASSARLNYNEQFF. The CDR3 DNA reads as TGTGCCAGCAGTGCGCGACTAAACTACAATGAGCAGTTCTTC.

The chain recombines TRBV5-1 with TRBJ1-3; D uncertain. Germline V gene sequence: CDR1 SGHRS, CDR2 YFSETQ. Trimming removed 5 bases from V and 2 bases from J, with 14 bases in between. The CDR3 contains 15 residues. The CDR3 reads CASRADTPPGNTIYF. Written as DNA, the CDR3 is TGCGCCAGCAGAGCCGACACACCGCCTGGAAACACCATATATTTT.

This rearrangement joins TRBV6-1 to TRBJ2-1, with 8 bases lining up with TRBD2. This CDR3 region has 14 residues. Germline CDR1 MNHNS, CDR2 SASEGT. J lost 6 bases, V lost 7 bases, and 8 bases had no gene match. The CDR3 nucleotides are TGTGCCAGCATTTTCGGGACTAGGGGCAATGAGCAGTTCTTC. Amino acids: CASIFGTRGNEQFF.

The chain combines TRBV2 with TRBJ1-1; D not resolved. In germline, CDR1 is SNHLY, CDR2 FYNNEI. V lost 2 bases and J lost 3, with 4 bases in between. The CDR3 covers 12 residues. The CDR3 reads CASSESDTEAFF. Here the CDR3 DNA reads TGTGCCAGCAGTGAATCAGACACTGAAGCTTTCTTT.

CDR3 in amino acids: CASTGDRGADTQYF. DNA of the CDR3: TGCGCCAGCACAGGCGACAGGGGAGCAGATACGCAGTATTTT. The V call is TRBV5-1, the J call TRBJ2-3; 8 bases are a match to TRBD1. V shed 6 bases and J 4 bases; nucleotides not matched to a gene: 7. The CDR3 extends over 14 amino acids. The germline CDR1 and CDR2 sequences are SGHRS and YFSETQ. Filled out from reference TRBV5-1 and TRBJ2-3, the complete variable domain reads KAGVTQTPRYLIKTRGQQVTLSCSPISGHRSVSWYQQTPGQGLQFLFEYFSETQRNKGNFPGRFSGRQFSNSRSEMNVSTLELGDSALYLCASTGDRGADTQYFGPGTRLTVL.

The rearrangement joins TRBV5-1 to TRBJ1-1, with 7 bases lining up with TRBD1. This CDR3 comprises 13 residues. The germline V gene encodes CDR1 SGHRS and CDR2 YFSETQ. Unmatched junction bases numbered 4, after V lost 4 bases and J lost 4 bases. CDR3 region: CASSPGTATEAFF. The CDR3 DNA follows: TGCGCCAGCAGCCCGGGGACAGCCACTGAAGCTTTCTTT.

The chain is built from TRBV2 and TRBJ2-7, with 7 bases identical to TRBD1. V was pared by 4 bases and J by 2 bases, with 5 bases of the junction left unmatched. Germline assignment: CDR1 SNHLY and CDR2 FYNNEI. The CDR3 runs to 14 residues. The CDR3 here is CASSAWDSAYEQYV. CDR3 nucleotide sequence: TGTGCCAGCAGTGCATGGGACAGTGCCTACGAGCAGTACGTC.

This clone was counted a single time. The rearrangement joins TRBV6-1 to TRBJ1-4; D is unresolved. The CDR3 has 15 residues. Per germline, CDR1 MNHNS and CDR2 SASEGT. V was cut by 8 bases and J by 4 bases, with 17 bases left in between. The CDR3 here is CASPPLREGNEKLFF. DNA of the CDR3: TGTGCCAGCCCCCCTTTGAGGGAAGGTAATGAAAAACTGTTTTTT.

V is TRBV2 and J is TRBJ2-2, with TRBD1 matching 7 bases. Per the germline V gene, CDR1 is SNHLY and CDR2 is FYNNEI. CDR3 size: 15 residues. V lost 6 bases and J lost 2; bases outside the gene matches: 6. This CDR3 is CASSRDRENTGELFF. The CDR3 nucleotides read TGTGCCAGCAGCCGAGACAGGGAAAACACCGGGGAGCTGTTTTTT.

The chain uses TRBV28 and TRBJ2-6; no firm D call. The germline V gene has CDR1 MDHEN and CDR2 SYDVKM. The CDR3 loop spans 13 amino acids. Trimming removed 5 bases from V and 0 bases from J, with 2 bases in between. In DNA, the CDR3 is TGTGCCAGCAGTCGCTCTGGGGCCAACGTCCTGACTTTC. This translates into CASSRSGANVLTF.

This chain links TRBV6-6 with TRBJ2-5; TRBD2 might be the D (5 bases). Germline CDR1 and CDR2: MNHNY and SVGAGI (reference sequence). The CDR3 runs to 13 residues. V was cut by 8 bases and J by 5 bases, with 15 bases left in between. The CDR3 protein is CASRPPGEETQYF. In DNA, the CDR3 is TGTGCCAGCCGCCCCCCCGGGGAGGAGACCCAGTACTTC.

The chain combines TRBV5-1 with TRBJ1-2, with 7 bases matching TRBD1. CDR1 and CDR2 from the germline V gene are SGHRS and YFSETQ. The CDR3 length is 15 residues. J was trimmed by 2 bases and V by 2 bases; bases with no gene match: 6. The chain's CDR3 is CASSLRQGDNYGYTF. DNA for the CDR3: TGCGCCAGCAGCTTACGACAGGGTGACAACTATGGCTACACCTTC.

In DNA, the CDR3 is TGTGCCAGCAGTTACACCGGGGGATCACCCCTCCACTTT. Translation: CASSYTGGSPLHF. This chain uses TRBV6-5 with TRBJ1-6, with D possibly being TRBD1 (5 bases). Germline V CDR1 and CDR2: MNHEY, SVGAGI. The germline V and J ends were trimmed by 2 bases and 10 bases, with 9 bases remaining between them. This CDR3 spans 13 amino acids.

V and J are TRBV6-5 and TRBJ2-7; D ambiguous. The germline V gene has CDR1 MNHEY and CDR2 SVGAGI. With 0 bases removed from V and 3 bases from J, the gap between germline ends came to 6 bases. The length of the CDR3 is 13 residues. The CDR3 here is CASSYSEGYEQYF. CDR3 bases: TGTGCCAGCAGTTACTCGGAAGGCTACGAGCAGTACTTC.